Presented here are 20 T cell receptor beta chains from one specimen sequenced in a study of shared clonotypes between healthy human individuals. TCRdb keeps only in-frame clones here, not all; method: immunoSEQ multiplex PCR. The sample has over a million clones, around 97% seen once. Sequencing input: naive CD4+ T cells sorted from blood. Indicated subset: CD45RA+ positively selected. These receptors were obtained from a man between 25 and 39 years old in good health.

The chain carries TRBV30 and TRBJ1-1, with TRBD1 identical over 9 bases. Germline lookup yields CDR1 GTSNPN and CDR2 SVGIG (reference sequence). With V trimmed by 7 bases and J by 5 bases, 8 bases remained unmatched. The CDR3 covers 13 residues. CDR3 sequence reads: CAFHRGQGTEAFF. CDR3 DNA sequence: TGTGCCTTCCACAGGGGGCAGGGGACTGAAGCTTTCTTT.

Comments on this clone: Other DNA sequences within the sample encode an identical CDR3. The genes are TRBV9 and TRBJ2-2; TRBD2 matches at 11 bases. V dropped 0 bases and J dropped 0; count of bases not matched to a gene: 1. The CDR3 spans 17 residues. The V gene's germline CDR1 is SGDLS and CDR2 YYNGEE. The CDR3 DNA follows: TGTGCCAGCAGCGTAGCGGGACTAGCGGCGAACACCGGGGAGCTGTTTTTT. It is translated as CASSVAGLAANTGELFF.

The CDR3 sequence: CAISPDNEQFF. CDR3 DNA: TGTGCCATCAGTCCGGACAATGAGCAGTTCTTC. The chain joins TRBV10-3 to TRBJ2-1, with D unresolved. This CDR3 contains 11 residues. Germline V gene data show CDR1 as ENHRY and CDR2 as SYGVKD. V lost 5 bases and J 5 bases, leaving 4 bases between the germline ends.

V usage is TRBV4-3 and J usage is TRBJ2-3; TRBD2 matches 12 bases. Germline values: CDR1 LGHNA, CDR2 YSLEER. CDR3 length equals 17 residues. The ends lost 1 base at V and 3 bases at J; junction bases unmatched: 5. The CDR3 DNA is TGCGCCAGCAGCCAAGGACTAGCGGGAGTTTTTACAGATACGCAGTATTTT. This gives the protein CASSQGLAGVFTDTQYF.

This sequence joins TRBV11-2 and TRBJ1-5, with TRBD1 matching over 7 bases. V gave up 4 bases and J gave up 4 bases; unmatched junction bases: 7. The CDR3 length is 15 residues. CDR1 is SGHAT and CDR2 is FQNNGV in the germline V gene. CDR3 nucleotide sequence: TGTGCCAGCAGCTCTCGACAGGGAGGGAATCAGCCCCAGCATTTT. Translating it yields CASSSRQGGNQPQHF.

CDR3 protein: CASRDSGSTDTQYF. CDR3 DNA: TGTGCCAGCAGAGATAGCGGGTCCACAGATACGCAGTATTTT. The chain is built from TRBV11-2 and TRBJ2-3, with TRBD2 matching 7 bases. V dropped 6 bases and J dropped 2; count of bases not matched to a gene: 5. The CDR3 runs to 14 residues. CDR1 and CDR2 (germline): SGHAT, FQNNGV.

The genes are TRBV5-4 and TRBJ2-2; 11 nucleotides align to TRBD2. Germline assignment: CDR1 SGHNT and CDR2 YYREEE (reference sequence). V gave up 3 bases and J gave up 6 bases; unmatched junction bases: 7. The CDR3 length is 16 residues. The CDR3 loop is CASSSLAGEGAGELFF. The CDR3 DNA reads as TGTGCCAGCAGCTCACTAGCGGGAGAGGGGGCCGGGGAGCTGTTTTTT.

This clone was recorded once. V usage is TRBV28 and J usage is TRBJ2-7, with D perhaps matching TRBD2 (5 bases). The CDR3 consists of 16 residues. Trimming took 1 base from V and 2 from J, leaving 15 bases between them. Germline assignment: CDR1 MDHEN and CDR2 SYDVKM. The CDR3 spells CASSLFRDRQTYEQYF. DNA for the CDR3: TGTGCCAGCAGTTTATTTCGGGATAGGCAAACCTACGAGCAGTACTTC. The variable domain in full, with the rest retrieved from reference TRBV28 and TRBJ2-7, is DVKVTQSSRYLVKRTGEKVFLECVQDMDHENMFWYRQDPGLGLRLIYFSYDVKMKEKGDIPEGYSVSREKKERFSLILESASTNQTSMYLCASSLFRDRQTYEQYFGPGTRLTVT.

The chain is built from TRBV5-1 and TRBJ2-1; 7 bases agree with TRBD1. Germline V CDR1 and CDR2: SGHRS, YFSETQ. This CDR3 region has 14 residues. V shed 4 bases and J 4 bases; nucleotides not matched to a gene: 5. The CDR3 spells CASSPGTAYNEQFF. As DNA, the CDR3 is TGCGCCAGCAGCCCTGGGACAGCATACAATGAGCAGTTCTTC.

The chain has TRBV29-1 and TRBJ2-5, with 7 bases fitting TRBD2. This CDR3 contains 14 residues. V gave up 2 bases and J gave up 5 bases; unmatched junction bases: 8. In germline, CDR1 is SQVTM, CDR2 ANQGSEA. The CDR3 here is CSVERKLARETQYF. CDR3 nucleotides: TGCAGCGTTGAACGGAAACTAGCGCGGGAGACCCAGTACTTC.

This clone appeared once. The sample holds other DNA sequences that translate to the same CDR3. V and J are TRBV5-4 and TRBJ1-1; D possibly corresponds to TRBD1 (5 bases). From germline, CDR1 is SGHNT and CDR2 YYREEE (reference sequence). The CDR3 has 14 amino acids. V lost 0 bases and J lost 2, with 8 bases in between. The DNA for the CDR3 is TGTGCCAGCAGCTTGGGTACAGGCAACACTGAAGCTTTCTTT. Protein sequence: CASSLGTGNTEAFF.

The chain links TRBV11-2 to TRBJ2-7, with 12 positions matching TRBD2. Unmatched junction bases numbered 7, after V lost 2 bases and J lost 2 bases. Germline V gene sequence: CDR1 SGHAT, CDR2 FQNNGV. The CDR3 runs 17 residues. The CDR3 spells CASSLSSTSGSAYEQYF. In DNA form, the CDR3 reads TGTGCCAGCAGCTTATCCTCGACTAGCGGGAGCGCCTACGAGCAGTACTTC.

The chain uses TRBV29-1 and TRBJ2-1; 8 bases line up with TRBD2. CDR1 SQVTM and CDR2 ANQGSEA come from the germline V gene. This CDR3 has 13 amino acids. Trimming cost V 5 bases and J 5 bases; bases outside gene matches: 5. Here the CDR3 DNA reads TGCAGCGTTCTCGCGGGAGGCCACAATGAGCAGTTCTTC. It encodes CSVLAGGHNEQFF.

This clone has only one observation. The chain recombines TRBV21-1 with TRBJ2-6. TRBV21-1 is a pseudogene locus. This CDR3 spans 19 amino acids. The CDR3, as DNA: TGTGCCAGCAGCAAAGCGAGGCAGGGACCTAGCTCTGGGGCCAACGTCCTGACTTTC. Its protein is CASSKARQGPSSGANVLTF.

In nucleotides, the CDR3 is TGTGCCAGTAGTATAGCGACAGTTCCCGGCTACAATGAGCAGTTCTTC. Translating gives CASSIATVPGYNEQFF. V gene TRBV19 combines with J gene TRBJ2-1; D possibly corresponds to TRBD1 (5 bases). Trimming removed 1 base from V and 3 bases from J, with 13 bases in between. CDR3 size: 16 residues. Germline V gene sequence: CDR1 LNHDA, CDR2 SQIVND (reference sequence).

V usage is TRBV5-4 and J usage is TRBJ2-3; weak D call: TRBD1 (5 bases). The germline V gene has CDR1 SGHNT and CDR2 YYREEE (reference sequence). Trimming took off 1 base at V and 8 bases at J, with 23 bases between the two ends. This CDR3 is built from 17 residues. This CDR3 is CASSLNKLGPVLGTQYF. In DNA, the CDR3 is TGTGCCAGCAGCTTGAATAAGCTGGGGCCCGTTTTGGGTACGCAGTATTTT.

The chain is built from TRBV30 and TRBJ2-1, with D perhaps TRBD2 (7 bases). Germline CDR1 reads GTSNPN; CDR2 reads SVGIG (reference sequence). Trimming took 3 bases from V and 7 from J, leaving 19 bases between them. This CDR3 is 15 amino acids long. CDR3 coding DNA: TGTGCCTGGAGCCGTGGGGGCGGGAGAAGGAATGAGCAGTTCTTC. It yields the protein CAWSRGGGRRNEQFF.

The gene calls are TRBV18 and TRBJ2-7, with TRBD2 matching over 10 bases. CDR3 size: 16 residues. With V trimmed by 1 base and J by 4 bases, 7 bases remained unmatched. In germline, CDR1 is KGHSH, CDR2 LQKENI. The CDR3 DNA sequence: TGTGCCAGCTCACCACGCACTAGCGGGATAGGGTACGAGCAGTACTTC. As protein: CASSPRTSGIGYEQYF.

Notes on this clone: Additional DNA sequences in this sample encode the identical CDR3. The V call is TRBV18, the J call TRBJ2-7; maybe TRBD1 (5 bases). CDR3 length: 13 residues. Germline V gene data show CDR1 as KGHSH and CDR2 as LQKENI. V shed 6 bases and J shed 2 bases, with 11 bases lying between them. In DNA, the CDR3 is TGTGCCAGCTCCCCCAGGGAAACCTACGAGCAGTACTTC. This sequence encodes CASSPRETYEQYF.

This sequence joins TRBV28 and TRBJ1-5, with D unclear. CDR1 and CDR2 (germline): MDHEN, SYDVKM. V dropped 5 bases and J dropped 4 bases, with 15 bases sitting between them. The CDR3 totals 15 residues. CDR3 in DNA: TGTGCCAGCAGTATTGGGCGTGGCGGGAATCAGCCCCAGCATTTT. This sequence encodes CASSIGRGGNQPQHF.